The 27 T cell receptor beta chains presented below share a single source sample, sequenced in a study of blood T cells in healthy people across ages. Primed by a sample-barcoded 5' primer and a J-beta primer mix, a second PCR proceeded for about 7 to 12 cycles. In TCRdb, the 5' RACE reads were re-called with MiXCR into one record per CDR3 protein. This sample has under 2,000,000 distinct CDR3 sequences, with around 50% found just once. The sample comprised blood. These receptor sequences come from a middle-aged woman in good health.

The CDR3 nucleotides read TGTGCCAGCAGCCTTTACGGGTTCTCCTACGAGCAGTACTTC. Translating it yields CASSLYGFSYEQYF. V is TRBV4-2 and J is TRBJ2-7, with D uncertain. V was cut by 4 bases and J by 0 bases, with 10 bases left in between. The CDR3 sequence is 14 residues long. Germline V gene data show CDR1 as LGHNA and CDR2 as YNFKEQ.

The J gene is TRBJ2-3, the V gene TRBV20-1; D is perhaps TRBD2 (5 bases). Per the germline V gene, CDR1 is DFQATT and CDR2 is SNEGSKA (reference sequence). V gave up 3 bases and J gave up 3 bases, with 13 bases separating them. The CDR3 spans 14 residues. DNA of the CDR3: TGCAGTGCTAGTTCCACTAGTAAGACAGATACGCAGTATTTT. Its translation is CSASSTSKTDTQYF.

This chain's CDR3 is CSALEVQGQETQYF. The CDR3, as DNA: TGCAGTGCCCTAGAGGTTCAGGGTCAAGAGACCCAGTACTTC. This rearrangement joins TRBV20-1 to TRBJ2-5; tentative D call: TRBD1 (5 bases). The germline V gene has CDR1 DFQATT and CDR2 SNEGSKA (reference sequence). The V end was cut by 6 bases, the J end by 2 bases, with 16 bases between. The CDR3 has 14 amino acids.

The CDR3 bases are TGTGCCAGCAGCCCGCAGGGGCGGGTGAACACTGAAGCTTTCTTT. This encodes CASSPQGRVNTEAFF. The chain uses TRBV5-6 and TRBJ1-1; maybe TRBD1 (6 bases). CDR1 and CDR2 from the germline V gene are SGHDT and YYEEEE. This CDR3 region has 15 residues. The V gene lost 4 bases and the J gene lost 0 bases, with 13 bases spanning the gap. Full variable domain (rest looked up from reference TRBV5-6 and TRBJ1-1): DAGVTQSPTHLIKTRGQQVTLRCSPKSGHDTVSWYQQALGQGPQFIFQYYEEEERQRGNFPDRFSGHQFPNYSSELNVNALLLGDSALYLCASSPQGRVNTEAFFGQGTRLTVV.

In the case of this clonotype: One end of the junction varies from germline; a read error may be responsible. The rearrangement links TRBV5-1 to TRBJ2-1, with 10 bases matching TRBD1. The CDR3 contains 16 residues. Germline V gene data show CDR1 as SGHRS and CDR2 as YFSETQ. The CDR3 reads CANSWGDRGGNNEQFF. CDR3 sequence (DNA): TGCGCCAACAGCTGGGGGGACAGGGGAGGGAACAATGAGCAGTTCTTC.

This clonotype was observed a handful of times. This chain's CDR3 is CASLLGGEGEQFF. CDR3 DNA sequence: TGTGCCAGCTTATTAGGGGGCGAAGGTGAGCAGTTCTTC. J is TRBJ2-1 and V is TRBV9, with 7 positions matching TRBD1. The V and J ends lost 7 bases and 9 bases, in that order; junction bases with no gene match: 10. The germline V gene encodes CDR1 SGDLS and CDR2 YYNGEE. The CDR3 spans 13 residues.

A few counts support this clonotype. The chain is built from TRBV7-6 and TRBJ2-7, with a weak D call TRBD1 (5 bases). This CDR3 has 17 residues. Trimming pared 4 bases from V and 0 bases from J, leaving 19 bases between. In germline, CDR1 is SGHVS, CDR2 FNYEAQ. CDR3 amino acids: CASSSPIDSRSSYEQYF. CDR3 bases: TGTGCCAGCAGCTCACCGATAGACAGCCGAAGCTCCTACGAGCAGTACTTC.

This clonotype was counted between two and nine times. The rearrangement joins TRBV12-3 or TRBV12-4 to TRBJ2-1; no definite D call. Trimming took 3 bases from V and 0 from J, leaving 12 bases between them. The CDR3 is made up of 16 amino acids. Here the CDR3 reads CASSFRVRFSYNEQFF. The CDR3 DNA follows: TGTGCCAGCAGTTTCCGTGTCAGGTTCTCCTACAATGAGCAGTTCTTC.

The J gene is TRBJ1-2, the V gene TRBV7-9, with no clear D. CDR3 length: 14 residues. Trimming stripped 0 bases from V and 7 bases from J, with 12 bases between. Germline-derived CDR1 and CDR2 are SEHNR and FQNEAQ (reference sequence). CDR3 DNA sequence: TGTGCCAGCAGCTTAGCTTTGGTCGAGGCTGGCTACACCTTC. This gives the protein CASSLALVEAGYTF. Using reference TRBV7-9 and TRBJ1-2 for the parts outside the CDR3, the full variable domain is DTGVSQNPRHKITKRGQNVTFRCDPISEHNRLYWYRQTLGQGPEFLTYFQNEAQLEKSRLLSDRFSAERPKGSFSTLEIQRTEQGDSAMYLCASSLALVEAGYTFGSGTRLTVV.

This clonotype was observed a handful of times. The chain couples TRBV7-2 to TRBJ2-5; tentatively, D is TRBD1 or TRBD2 (6 bases each). The CDR3 runs to 15 residues. Trimming removed 1 base from V and 10 bases from J, with 19 bases in between. Germline V lookup: CDR1 SGHTA, CDR2 FQGNSA. CDR3 nucleotide sequence: TGTGCCAGCAGCTTAGTGGGGGCCCTGACGGGGGACCAGTACTTC. Translation: CASSLVGALTGDQYF.

This chain links TRBV29-1 with TRBJ2-1, with 7 bases aligning to TRBD2. Per germline, CDR1 SQVTM and CDR2 ANQGSEA. The ends lost 3 bases at V and 6 bases at J; junction bases unmatched: 5. The CDR3 extends over 13 amino acids. The CDR3 DNA follows: TGCAGCGTTGAGGGGACTAAGGGCAATGAGCAGTTCTTC. Translating it yields CSVEGTKGNEQFF.

This chain joins TRBV9 and TRBJ2-2; D possibly matches TRBD1 or TRBD2 (5 bases each). Germline values: CDR1 SGDLS, CDR2 YYNGEE. V lost 0 bases and J 6 bases, leaving 18 bases between the germline ends. This CDR3 is built from 17 residues. This CDR3 is CASSVAVLGVRSGELFF. CDR3 sequence (DNA): TGTGCCAGCAGCGTAGCTGTATTGGGGGTTCGCTCCGGGGAGCTGTTTTTT. Together with reference TRBV9 and TRBJ2-2, the CDR3 gives the full variable domain: DSGVTQTPKHLITATGQRVTLRCSPRSGDLSVYWYQQSLDQGLQFLIQYYNGEERAKGNILERFSAQQFPDLHSELNLSSLELGDSALYFCASSVAVLGVRSGELFFGEGSRLTVL.

The chain uses TRBV3-1 and TRBJ2-3, with D unresolved. The CDR3 sequence is 16 residues long. Between the trimmed V and J ends, which lost 0 bases and 1 base, there was a span of 11 bases. Germline assignment: CDR1 LGHDT and CDR2 YNNKEL (reference sequence). The CDR3 nucleotides are TGTGCCAGCAGCCAAGATGGGGTAGGACGCACAGATACGCAGTATTTT. This encodes CASSQDGVGRTDTQYF.

This rearrangement joins TRBV20-1 to TRBJ2-2; tentatively, D is TRBD1 or TRBD2 (5 bases each). CDR1 and CDR2 from the germline V gene are DFQATT and SNEGSKA (reference sequence). Trimming took off 0 bases at V and 3 bases at J, with 14 bases between the two ends. This CDR3 contains 16 residues. The CDR3 DNA reads as TGCAGTGCTAGAGATCAAGACAGAGGGGACACCGGGGAGCTGTTTTTT. It translates to CSARDQDRGDTGELFF.

On this clonotype: Germline and junction disagree at one end, which may indicate a read error. This rearrangement joins TRBV10-3 to TRBJ1-2; 9 bases fit TRBD1. This CDR3 comprises 14 residues. Per the germline V gene, CDR1 is ENHRY and CDR2 is SYGVKD. The CDR3 spells CAVRAGTGFGGYTF. CDR3 DNA: TGTGCCGTCAGAGCCGGGACAGGGTTTGGGGGCTACACCTTC.

The chain joins TRBV6-1 to TRBJ2-1; D possibly corresponds to TRBD1 (6 bases). The CDR3 sequence is 15 residues long. CDR1 MNHNS and CDR2 SASEGT come from the germline V gene. V was shortened by 6 bases and J by 5 bases, with 17 bases between the two germline ends. CDR3 DNA sequence: TGTGCCAGCAGAATTCAAGGACAGACTAACAATGAGCAGTTCTTC. It yields the protein CASRIQGQTNNEQFF.

This clonotype was seen once. The chain recombines TRBV28 with TRBJ1-6; D may be TRBD1 (5 bases). The CDR3 runs 15 residues. Germline V gives CDR1 MDHEN, CDR2 SYDVKM. The V and J ends lost 7 bases and 0 bases respectively, with 10 bases between them. Here the CDR3 reads CASNSGNSYNSPLHF. The CDR3 region has the DNA TGTGCCAGCAACTCAGGGAACTCCTATAATTCACCCCTCCACTTT.

J is TRBJ1-6 and V is TRBV10-3; 7 bases line up with TRBD1. This CDR3 spans 16 amino acids. V lost 4 bases to trimming and J lost 1 base; unmatched junction nucleotides: 4. CDR1 is ENHRY and CDR2 is SYGVKD in the germline V gene. The chain's CDR3 is CAISGDSQSYNSPLHF. CDR3 DNA sequence: TGTGCCATCAGTGGGGACAGTCAATCCTATAATTCACCCCTCCACTTT.

The CDR3 DNA follows: TGTGCCAGCAGTTTAAAGGACAGGGTTAATTCACCCCTCCACTTT. It is translated as CASSLKDRVNSPLHF. This chain connects TRBV28 to TRBJ1-6; 8 bases map to TRBD1. Germline CDR1 and CDR2: MDHEN and SYDVKM. The CDR3 totals 15 residues. Trimming removed 2 bases from V and 6 bases from J; junction bases left unmatched: 3.

This sequence joins TRBV3-1 and TRBJ2-3; TRBD2 agrees at 9 bases. The CDR3 consists of 17 residues. Germline V lookup: CDR1 LGHDT, CDR2 YNNKEL (reference sequence). Germline trimming cut 2 bases from V and 4 bases from J; bases unmatched to any gene: 10. Written as DNA, the CDR3 is TGTGCCAGCAGCCAAAGAGACCCGGGACTAGCAGCAGATACGCAGTATTTT. It yields the protein CASSQRDPGLAADTQYF.

This clonotype was seen more than once but under ten times. J is TRBJ2-1 and V is TRBV14, with D perhaps TRBD1 or TRBD2 (5 bases each). Trimming took off 3 bases at V and 4 bases at J, with 13 bases between the two ends. The germline V gene encodes CDR1 SGHDN and CDR2 FVKESK. The CDR3 extends over 15 amino acids. The CDR3 region is CASSHFTGPYNEQFF. The CDR3 nucleotides read TGTGCCAGCAGCCACTTCACGGGACCATACAATGAGCAGTTCTTC. The entire variable domain, with the rest obtained from reference TRBV14 and TRBJ2-1, is as follows: EAGVTQFPSHSVIEKGQTVTLRCDPISGHDNLYWYRRVMGKEIKFLLHFVKESKQDESGMPNNRFLAERTGGTYSTLKVQPAELEDSGVYFCASSHFTGPYNEQFFGPGTRLTVL.

The V gene is TRBV6-5, the J gene TRBJ2-7; 8 nucleotides match TRBD1. Judging by the DNA end, TRBJ2-5 fits better; the J call may be wrong. The CDR3 has 15 residues. The V gene's germline CDR1 is MNHEY and CDR2 SVGAGI. CDR3: CASSNLGQVKETQYF. The CDR3 DNA is TGTGCCAGCAGTAACTTGGGACAGGTGAAGGAGACCCAGTACTTC.

This clonotype was picked up one time. The V call is TRBV6-2 or TRBV6-3, the J call TRBJ2-5; 9 bases are a match to TRBD1. The DNA end lines up better with TRBJ2-7; the J call may be wrong. This CDR3 contains 14 residues. Germline CDR1 reads MNHEY; CDR2 reads SVGEGT. CDR3 nucleotides: TGTGCCAGCAGACTAACAGGGGGCTCGGGCGAGCAGTACTTC. This codes for CASRLTGGSGEQYF.

CDR3 sequence: CASSDPQRGDTQYF. In DNA form, the CDR3 reads TGTGCCAGCAGCGATCCGCAGAGAGGAGATACGCAGTATTTT. The J gene is TRBJ2-3, the V gene TRBV9; D not resolved. The germline V and J ends were trimmed by 3 bases and 5 bases, with 13 bases remaining between them. The CDR3 totals 14 residues. Germline CDR1 SGDLS, CDR2 YYNGEE.

This clonotype was seen only a few times. V and J are TRBV20-1 and TRBJ2-7; no definite D call. The CDR3 runs 13 residues. With 5 bases removed from V and 5 bases from J, the gap between germline ends came to 16 bases. The V gene's germline CDR1 is DFQATT and CDR2 SNEGSKA (reference sequence). CDR3 residues: CSAPPTPRDEQYF. The CDR3 DNA reads TGCAGTGCTCCGCCTACCCCTAGGGACGAGCAGTACTTC.

V gene TRBV9 combines with J gene TRBJ2-3; D is perhaps TRBD2 (6 bases). Trimming stripped 4 bases from V and 0 bases from J, with 12 bases between. Germline lookup yields CDR1 SGDLS and CDR2 YYNGEE. There are 15 residues in the CDR3. The CDR3 spells CASSIGLQSTDTQYF. The CDR3 DNA reads as TGTGCCAGCAGCATTGGACTACAGAGCACAGATACGCAGTATTTT.

This chain uses TRBV5-1 with TRBJ2-3; D may be TRBD2 (5 bases). Trimming removed 4 bases at V and 4 bases at J, with 13 bases between. This CDR3 spans 14 amino acids. CDR1 is SGHRS, CDR2 YFSETQ, per germline. The CDR3, as DNA: TGCGCCAGCAGCAGGGAGATAGTCGCAGATACGCAGTATTTT. Translation: CASSREIVADTQYF.